A selection of T cell receptor beta chains follows, all from one sample in a study of CD8+ T cells in alopecia areata. Sequencing used immunoSEQ multiplex PCR; TCRdb keeps in-frame clones, though not all of them. The sample records around 99,000 clones, 84% being singletons. This specimen consisted of CD8+ T cells sorted from blood, obtained at week 24, from a patient treated with tofacitinib. Receptors originate from a human donor with alopecia areata. Both conserved end residues are part of each CDR3.

J gene	V gene	CDR3 protein
TRBJ2-3	TRBV29-1	CSVVGDTQYF
TRBJ2-6	TRBV6-5	CASSYSGSGANVLTF
TRBJ1-2	TRBV5-6	CASSSNRYGYTF
TRBJ2-1	TRBV6-1	CASSEPGTGIRSYNEQFF
TRBJ1-4	TRBV25-1	CASSVWTGFGEKLFF
TRBJ2-5	TRBV5-1	CASSLRGGETQYF
TRBJ2-1	TRBV4-1	CASSQGLYNEQFF
TRBJ2-7	TRBV13	CANRYQGGPLGEQYF
TRBJ2-7	TRBV19	CASSPPGTSGSPYEQYF
TRBJ2-7	TRBV5-1	CASSLGGYYEQYF
TRBJ2-2	TRBV29-1	CSVEDRANTGELFF
TRBJ2-1	TRBV4-2	CASSQALYNEQFF
TRBJ1-2	TRBV29-1	CSVEDLAGGQPGHTF
TRBJ1-6	TRBV11-3	CASSLRRGLNGSPLHF
TRBJ2-7	TRBV6-5	CASSPGDEQYF
TRBJ2-3	TRBV7-8	CASSSTGAGTYTDTQYF
TRBJ2-1	TRBV18	CASSLGQGPGNEQFF
-	TRBV4-1	CASSLSGRDSYEQYF
TRBJ2-3	TRBV19	CASSIRRSTDTQYF
TRBJ2-7	TRBV15	CATSRSRGLPYEQYF
TRBJ2-7	TRBV4-1	CASSPYTSGGTYEQYF
TRBJ2-7	TRBV4-1	CASSTRLAGNYEQYF
TRBJ1-2	TRBV19	CATISEGTSTF
TRBJ1-4	TRBV11-2	CASSSSGGVEKLFF
TRBJ2-7	TRBV7-9	CASTPSGGAEYEQYF
TRBJ2-3	TRBV7-8	CASNGGPTDTQYF
TRBJ1-2	TRBV7-6	CASSPDRVGGYTF
TRBJ1-1	TRBV29-1	CSGTQNTEAFF
TRBJ2-5	TRBV7-9	CASSLAGRETQYF